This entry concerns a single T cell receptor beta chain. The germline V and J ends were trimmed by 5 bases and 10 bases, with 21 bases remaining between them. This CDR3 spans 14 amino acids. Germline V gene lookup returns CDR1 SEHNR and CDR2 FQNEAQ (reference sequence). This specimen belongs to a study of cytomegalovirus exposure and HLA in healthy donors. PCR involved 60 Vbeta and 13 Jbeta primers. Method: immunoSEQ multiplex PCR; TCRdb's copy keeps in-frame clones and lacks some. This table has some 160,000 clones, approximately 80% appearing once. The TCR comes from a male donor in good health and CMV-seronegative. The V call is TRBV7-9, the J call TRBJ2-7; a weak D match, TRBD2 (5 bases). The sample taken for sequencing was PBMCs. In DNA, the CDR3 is TGTGCCAGCAGCGGTGCGGGCCCCCGCCAAGTTCAGTACTTC. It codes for CASSGAGPRQVQYF.